The clone carrying this T cell receptor (beta chain) was recorded a few times. What it binds is not known. This sample was taken from a study of CD8 T cells in ankylosing spondylitis. Each TCR beta library was made by quantitative 5'-RACE that incorporated molecular barcodes. TCRdb fed the 5' RACE reads into MiXCR, producing one record per CDR3 protein. The data hold fewer than 550,000 distinct CDR3 sequences, with roughly 5.2% observed a single time. Study-level findings and limits: Several highly homologous variants made up a TCR beta motif, and this motif appeared characteristic of ankylosing spondylitis blood.

Sequencing was performed on blood, either unsorted or a sorted T cell fraction (not recorded which). This sequence originates from a male donor with ankylosing spondylitis.

The CDR3 protein is CASSLILSPNTGELFF. For the CDR3, the DNA is TGTGCCAGCAGTTTAATCCTGAGTCCGAACACCGGGGAGCTGTTTTTT. The chain joins TRBV28 to TRBJ2-2, with D unclear. CDR1 and CDR2 (germline): MDHEN, SYDVKM. This CDR3 region has 16 residues. Trimming pared 2 bases from V and 0 bases from J, leaving 10 bases between. Full variable domain (missing parts from reference TRBV28 and TRBJ2-2): DVKVTQSSRYLVKRTGEKVFLECVQDMDHENMFWYRQDPGLGLRLIYFSYDVKMKEKGDIPEGYSVSREKKERFSLILESASTNQTSMYLCASSLILSPNTGELFFGEGSRLTVL.